This T cell receptor (beta chain) was sequenced for a study of identical twins. Study-wide results and caveats: Not following the same donors, the study drew its conclusions from cross-sectional statistical analysis. Models underpredicted monozygotic twin sharing of out-of-frame TCR alpha. Whereas memory repertoires showed no such difference, abundant cord blood beta clonotypes carried fewer insertions.

Germline V gene lookup returns CDR1 LGHDT and CDR2 YNNKEL (reference sequence). The CDR3 runs to 15 residues. V lost 0 bases, J lost 7 bases, and 7 bases stayed unmatched. This clonotype was recorded a few times. The antigen is unknown. A universal primer site was incorporated via template switching, and the cDNA contained unique molecular identifiers. TCRdb redid the calling of the 5' RACE reads with MiXCR, one entry per CDR3 protein. The table shows about 100,000 distinct CDR3 sequences, with under 6.5% occurring only once. The chain couples TRBV3-1 to TRBJ2-5; 8 nucleotides match TRBD1. The sequence derives from a woman aged 45-59 years in good health. The specimen was memory T cells sorted from blood. CDR3 sequence reads: CASSQEVRGRGTQYF. In DNA, the CDR3 is TGTGCCAGCAGCCAAGAGGTCAGGGGGCGAGGGACCCAGTACTTC.